Sequencing of this T cell receptor beta chain was carried out in a study of T cells in Graves' hyperthyroidism and ophthalmopathy. This CDR3 region has 18 residues. Losses at the gene ends were 4 bases for V and 2 bases for J; bases not matched to a gene: 9. This clonotype was observed many times. Authors of the study amplified TCR beta CDR3 regions from RNA transcripts. HTBI primers were used for first-round RT-PCR of the TCR CDR3. TCRdb passed the multiplex PCR reads through MiXCR, listing each CDR3 protein once. The top ten hold more than 5% of the sample, which has some 600,000 distinct CDR3 sequences, around 14% seen once.

This sequence joins TRBV12-3 or TRBV12-4 and TRBJ2-1; 12 positions agree with TRBD2. Sequencing was carried out using blood. The receptor was isolated from a woman in her thirties with Graves' hyperthyroidism that later progressed to Graves' ophthalmopathy. This CDR3 is CASSSASGRAVTYNEQFF. The CDR3 nucleotides read TGTGCCAGCAGTTCCGCTAGCGGGAGGGCCGTGACCTACAATGAGCAGTTCTTC.